This T cell receptor (beta chain) was recovered during a study of tumor-infiltrating lymphocytes in primary liver carcinoma. Across the whole study: There were roughly 3.65 to 8 million productive TCRbeta reads per sample, a yield similar across tissue types.

Findings and caveats of the study: Appearing in all five tumor regions was true of only about 7.5-25% of top clones. Paired tumor-adjacent and tumor-blood samples overlapped less than tumor region pairs did.

Details on this clonotype: The antigen is not known. A junction boundary mismatches the germline segment, possibly from a read error.

From 450 to 550 ng total RNA, TCR beta cDNA was generated with a primer in the constant region. Investigators got TCR beta libraries out of three nested multiplex PCR rounds, done with slightly modified ARM-PCR. Investigators reported that the first two PCR rounds, at roughly 10 cycles each, used TRBV1-TRBV30 forward primers with a C-beta reverse primer. TCRdb re-called the multiplex PCR reads through MiXCR, storing one row per CDR3 protein. This table has under 130,000 distinct CDR3 sequences, about four fifths appearing once. From roughly 18-30 mg of unsorted bulk tissue, DNA and RNA were co-extracted together. Five distinct regions per tumor were sampled. The CDR3 contains 12 residues. CDR1 and CDR2 (germline): MNHEY, SVGAGI.

The sample comprised liver tumor tissue from sampling region 3. The subset denotes: tumor region T3, left-lateral pole. This chain connects TRBV6-5 to TRBJ2-7; 7 bases agree with TRBD2. This sequence was found in a man in his forties or fifties with primary liver carcinoma and hepatitis B virus infection. The CDR3: CVSSTGTTEHYF. The CDR3 nucleotides are TGTGTCAGCAGCACCGGGACTACCGAGCACTACTTC.